The entry below describes one T cell receptor (beta chain). Its antigen remains unknown. This record comes from a study of blood T cells in healthy people across ages. Overall study results and limits: Older individuals had lower TCR beta diversity per million T cells (the decline was roughly linear).

Per germline, CDR1 LNHDA and CDR2 SQIVND (reference sequence). V shed 1 base and J shed 7 bases, with 13 bases lying between them. The CDR3 loop spans 14 amino acids. It was with a sample-barcoded 5' primer and a J-beta primer mix that a second PCR of about 6 to 12 cycles was run. A minimum of 2.5 million CDR3-containing paired-end reads was obtained for each sample. TCRdb called the 5' RACE reads again in MiXCR, with one record for every CDR3 protein. The table includes around 750,000 distinct CDR3 sequences, less than 70% detected once. The sequence was collected from a man older than 75 in good health. The chain couples TRBV19 to TRBJ1-2, with a tentative D call TRBD1 (5 bases). Sequences were obtained from blood. The DNA for the CDR3 is TGTGCCAGTAGTATAGTCGGCAGGGTCTTTGGCTACACCTTC. Translation: CASSIVGRVFGYTF.